The 14 T cell receptor beta chains presented below share a single source sample, sequenced in a study of T-cell reconstitution after alpha-beta-depleted transplantation in children. A library of TCRbeta sequences, prepared with unique molecular identifiers, was generated. TCRdb re-analysed the PCR reads in MiXCR, keeping a single row per CDR3 protein. This table holds some 110,000 distinct CDR3 sequences, under 13% found once. The sample was PBMCs, taken before TCRalphabeta/CD19-depleted stem cell transplant. Receptors were obtained from a boy younger than 10 with acute lymphoblastic leukemia, due to receive a stem cell transplant.

The sample holds a few counts of this clonotype. The chain carries TRBV18 and TRBJ2-2, with 9 nucleotides matching TRBD2. V lost 2 bases to trimming and J lost 1 base; unmatched junction nucleotides: 5. The CDR3 loop spans 17 amino acids. The germline gives CDR1 KGHSH, CDR2 LQKENI. The CDR3 here is CASSPEGLAVNTGELFF. The CDR3 region has the DNA TGTGCCAGCTCACCAGAGGGACTAGCAGTGAACACCGGGGAGCTGTTTTTT.

This clonotype was counted between two and nine times. This chain joins TRBV20-1 and TRBJ1-5; TRBD1 matches 7 bases. V was pared by 3 bases and J by 3 bases, with 5 bases of the junction left unmatched. The CDR3 has 14 residues. CDR1 DFQATT and CDR2 SNEGSKA come from the germline V gene (reference sequence). CDR3 protein: CSASTGEPNQPQHF. DNA for the CDR3: TGCAGTGCTAGTACAGGGGAACCCAATCAGCCCCAGCATTTT.

This clonotype was detected a few times. V usage is TRBV3-1 and J usage is TRBJ2-1; 11 nucleotides match TRBD2. Germline-derived CDR1 and CDR2 are LGHDT and YNNKEL (reference sequence). The CDR3 has 18 amino acids. J was trimmed by 2 bases and V by 1 base; bases with no gene match: 7. CDR3 coding DNA: TGTGCCAGCAGCCAAGTTGGTAGCGGGAGGGCCGCCTACAATGAGCAGTTCTTC. Translating it yields CASSQVGSGRAAYNEQFF.

This clonotype was seen more than once but under ten times. The rearrangement links TRBV20-1 to TRBJ1-1; 8 nucleotides align to TRBD1. After removal of 6 bases from V and 8 bases from J, the junction contained 14 bases not matched to a gene. Germline V lookup: CDR1 DFQATT, CDR2 SNEGSKA (reference sequence). The CDR3 length is 14 residues. DNA of the CDR3: TGCAGTGCACCCGGCCAGGGGGCGGAAGGAGAAGCTTTCTTT. Amino acids: CSAPGQGAEGEAFF.

The J gene is TRBJ2-3, the V gene TRBV30, with 8 bases identical to TRBD1. CDR1 is GTSNPN and CDR2 is SVGIG in the germline V gene (reference sequence). This CDR3 has 16 residues. Trimming took 3 bases from V and 4 from J; bases not matched to a gene: 12. The CDR3 DNA reads as TGTGCCTGGAGGTCCTACCCACGACAGGGGCCAGATACGCAGTATTTT. Residues: CAWRSYPRQGPDTQYF. Together with reference TRBV30 and TRBJ2-3, the CDR3 gives the full variable domain: SQTIHQWPATLVQPVGSPLSLECTVEGTSNPNLYWYRQAAGRGLQLLFYSVGIGQISSEVPQNLSASRPQDRQFILSSKKLLLSDSGFYLCAWRSYPRQGPDTQYFGPGTRLTVL.

V usage is TRBV3-1 and J usage is TRBJ2-1; D not resolved. Trimming left V 0 bases short and J 1 base short, with 7 bases between. The CDR3 runs 15 residues. Germline V lookup: CDR1 LGHDT, CDR2 YNNKEL (reference sequence). CDR3 sequence (DNA): TGTGCCAGCAGCCAAGAGAGATTTTCCTACAATGAGCAGTTCTTC. Translation gives CASSQERFSYNEQFF.

This clonotype was observed at least ten times. The chain combines TRBV12-3 or TRBV12-4 with TRBJ2-7, with TRBD2 identical over 7 bases. The CDR3 has 13 residues. With V trimmed by 3 bases and J by 2 bases, 1 base remained unmatched. The CDR3 region is CASSLSGTYEQYF. In DNA, the CDR3 is TGTGCCAGCAGTTTGAGCGGGACCTACGAGCAGTACTTC.

V and J are TRBV11-2 and TRBJ1-1; D might be TRBD1 (5 bases). Trimming cost V 5 bases and J 5 bases, with 30 bases left between them. CDR3 length: 19 amino acids. Germline V gene lookup returns CDR1 SGHAT and CDR2 FQNNGV. As DNA, the CDR3 is TGTGCCAGCAGCCTGTGGTCGAGGGGCGTAAGTTTGGGAACGACTGAAGCTTTCTTT. Translating gives CASSLWSRGVSLGTTEAFF.

This clonotype was recorded many times. The genes are TRBV20-1 and TRBJ2-3; 13 bases are shared with TRBD2. Germline V gene data show CDR1 as DFQATT and CDR2 as SNEGSKA (reference sequence). The V gene end was trimmed by 3 bases and the J gene end by 4 bases; junction bases not matched to a gene: 10. CDR3 size: 17 residues. In DNA form, the CDR3 reads TGCAGTGCTAGTCCAACACGGACTAGCGGGAGCCCAGATACGCAGTATTTT. Encoded protein: CSASPTRTSGSPDTQYF.

The chain employs TRBV4-1 and TRBJ2-4; the D is unclear. The CDR3 is 15 amino acids. Germline CDR1 reads MGHRA; CDR2 reads YSYEKL. The V gene lost 3 bases and the J gene lost 8 bases, with 17 bases spanning the gap. This chain's CDR3 is CASSQALSLWYIQYF. The CDR3 coding sequence is TGCGCCAGCAGCCAGGCTCTCAGCCTCTGGTACATTCAGTACTTC.

V gene TRBV12-3 or TRBV12-4 combines with J gene TRBJ2-2; no definite D call. This CDR3 has 12 residues. V lost 7 bases, J lost 0 bases, and 3 bases lay in between. The DNA for the CDR3 is TGTGCCAGCACCCCGAACACCGGGGAGCTGTTTTTT. Translating it yields CASTPNTGELFF.

The rearrangement links TRBV5-5 to TRBJ2-3; 7 positions agree with TRBD2. CDR1 SGHKS and CDR2 YYEKEE come from the germline V gene (reference sequence). The CDR3 totals 14 residues. V lost 2 bases, J lost 2 bases, and 2 bases stayed unmatched. The CDR3, as DNA: TGTGCCAGCAGCTTACGGGGGGACACAGATACGCAGTATTTT. Translation gives CASSLRGDTDTQYF.

At least ten counts were recorded for this clonotype. The chain has TRBV7-8 and TRBJ2-3; D call uncertain. This CDR3 comprises 14 residues. With 2 bases removed from V and 2 bases from J, the gap between germline ends came to 8 bases. Germline V gene data show CDR1 as SGHVS and CDR2 as FQNEAQ. CDR3 DNA: TGTGCCAGCAGCTTAAGGGCCGTCACAGATACGCAGTATTTT. It yields the protein CASSLRAVTDTQYF.

This clonotype was recorded many times. This chain joins TRBV10-1 and TRBJ2-2; the match to TRBD1 covers 8 bases. The CDR3 runs to 14 residues. Germline loops: CDR1 WNHNN, CDR2 SYGVQD (reference sequence). V shed 6 bases and J 4 bases; nucleotides not matched to a gene: 4. The CDR3, as DNA: TGCGCCAGCAGACGAGACAGGGGCACCGGGGAGCTGTTTTTT. Residues: CASRRDRGTGELFF.